This T cell receptor (beta chain) originates from a study of cytomegalovirus exposure and HLA in healthy donors. PCR involved 60 Vbeta and 13 Jbeta primers. Libraries were prepared by immunoSEQ multiplex PCR; TCRdb keeps only in-frame clonotypes and omits some of them. The repertoire holds roughly 200,000 clones, about 80% seen once, with around 3.7% in the top ten. The source is a man aged 35 to 55 in good health and CMV-seropositive. Specimen: PBMCs.

CDR3 loop: CSVLLSDYNEQFF. The CDR3 DNA reads as TGCAGCGTCCTCCTGTCAGACTACAATGAGCAGTTCTTC. J is TRBJ2-1 and V is TRBV29-1; D remains ambiguous. The CDR3 runs to 13 residues. The germline V gene encodes CDR1 SQVTM and CDR2 ANQGSEA. V lost 6 bases to trimming and J lost 3 bases, with 12 bases between them.